This T cell receptor beta chain was sequenced in a study of blood T cell repertoires in COVID-19. V shed 3 bases and J shed 8 bases, with 20 bases lying between them. CDR3 size: 17 residues. CDR1 and CDR2 (germline): MNHNS, SASEGT. The protocol was immunoSEQ multiplex PCR, while the TCRdb copy is restricted to in-frame clones and leaves out a portion. Among approximately 290,000 clones listed, roughly 90% were seen once. This clone came up once. The genes are TRBV6-1 and TRBJ1-6, with D possibly matching TRBD1 (5 bases). The sequenced material came from peripheral blood. This clonotype originated in a man aged 25-40 years with acute or convalescent COVID-19. CDR3 coding DNA: TGTGCCAGCAGTGACCCACCCGGGGGAGGTGGGGATTCACCCCTCCACTTT. Its protein is CASSDPPGGGGDSPLHF.